This T cell receptor beta chain emerged from a study of cytomegalovirus exposure and HLA in healthy donors. In the study overall: Unique TCRs numbering about 85 million, obtained from HLA-typed donors, made up an early data release.

Findings and caveats of the study: Excluded were some V segments that proved indistinguishable, including TRBV6-2 and TRBV6-3.

The CDR3 contains 15 residues. The germline V and J ends were trimmed by 0 bases and 0 bases, with 6 bases remaining between them. Germline V gene lookup returns CDR1 LNHDA and CDR2 SQIVND (reference sequence). Regarding this clone: The antigen is undetermined.

It was with 60 Vbeta and 13 Jbeta primers that the PCR ran. The method was immunoSEQ multiplex PCR; TCRdb's version includes in-frame clones alone and lacks a portion of them. Among over 110,000 clones listed, 82% were seen once. Though nominally healthy at sampling, donors likely had unrecorded immune exposures. This sequence was found in a male donor in good health and CMV-seronegative. Sequencing was carried out using PBMCs. The chain joins TRBV19 to TRBJ1-5; no reliable D call. CDR3: CASSIDQYSNQPQHF. In nucleotides, the CDR3 is TGTGCCAGTAGTATAGACCAGTATAGCAATCAGCCCCAGCATTTT.